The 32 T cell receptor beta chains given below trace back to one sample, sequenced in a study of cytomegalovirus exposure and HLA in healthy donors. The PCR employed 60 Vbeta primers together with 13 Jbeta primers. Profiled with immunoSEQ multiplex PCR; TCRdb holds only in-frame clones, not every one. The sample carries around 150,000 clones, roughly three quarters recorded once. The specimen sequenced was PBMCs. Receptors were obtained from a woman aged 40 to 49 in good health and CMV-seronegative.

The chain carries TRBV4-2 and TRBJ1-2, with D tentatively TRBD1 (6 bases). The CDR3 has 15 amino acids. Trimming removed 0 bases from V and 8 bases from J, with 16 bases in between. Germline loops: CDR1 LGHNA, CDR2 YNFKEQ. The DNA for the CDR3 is TGTGCCAGCAGCCAAGATCGTAACAGGGCCTGGGGCTACACCTTC. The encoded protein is CASSQDRNRAWGYTF.

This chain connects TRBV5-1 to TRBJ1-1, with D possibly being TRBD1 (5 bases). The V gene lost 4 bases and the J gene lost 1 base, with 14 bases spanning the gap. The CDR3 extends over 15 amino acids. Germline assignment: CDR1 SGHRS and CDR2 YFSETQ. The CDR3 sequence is CASSGSPTGNTEAFF. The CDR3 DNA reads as TGCGCCAGCAGCGGGTCCCCTACAGGGAACACTGAAGCTTTCTTT.

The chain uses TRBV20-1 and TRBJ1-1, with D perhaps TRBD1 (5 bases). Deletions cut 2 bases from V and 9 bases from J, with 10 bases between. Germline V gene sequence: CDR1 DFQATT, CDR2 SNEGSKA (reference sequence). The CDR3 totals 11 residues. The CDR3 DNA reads TGCAGTGCTAGACCGGGGGGACAAGCTTTCTTT. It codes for CSARPGGQAFF.

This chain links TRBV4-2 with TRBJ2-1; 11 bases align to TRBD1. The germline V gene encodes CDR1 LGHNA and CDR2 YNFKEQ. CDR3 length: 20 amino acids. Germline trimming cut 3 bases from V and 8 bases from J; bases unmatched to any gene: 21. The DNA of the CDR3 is TGTGCCAGCAGCCACGACCGGGACAGGGGGTATAAAGTTTTCTTGGATGAGCAGTTCTTC. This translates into CASSHDRDRGYKVFLDEQFF.

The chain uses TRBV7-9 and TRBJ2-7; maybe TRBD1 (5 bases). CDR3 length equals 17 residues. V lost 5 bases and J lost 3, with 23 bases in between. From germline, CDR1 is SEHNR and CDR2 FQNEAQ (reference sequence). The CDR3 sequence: CASSRPFNRAGIYEQYF. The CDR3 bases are TGTGCCAGCAGCCGGCCATTTAACCGGGCAGGGATCTACGAGCAGTACTTC.

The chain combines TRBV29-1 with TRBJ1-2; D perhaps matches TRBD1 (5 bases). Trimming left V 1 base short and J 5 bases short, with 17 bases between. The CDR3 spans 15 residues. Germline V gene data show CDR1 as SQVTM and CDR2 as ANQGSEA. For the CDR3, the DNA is TGCAGCGTTGAAGGGGGCAGGGCTTTGAGGTATGGCTACACCTTC. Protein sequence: CSVEGGRALRYGYTF.

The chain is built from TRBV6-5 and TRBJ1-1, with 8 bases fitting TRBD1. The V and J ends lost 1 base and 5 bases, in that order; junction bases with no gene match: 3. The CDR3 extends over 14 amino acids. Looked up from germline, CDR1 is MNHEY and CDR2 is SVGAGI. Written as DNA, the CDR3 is TGTGCCAGCAGTTACTTCGACAGGGGAACTGAAGCTTTCTTT. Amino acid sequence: CASSYFDRGTEAFF.

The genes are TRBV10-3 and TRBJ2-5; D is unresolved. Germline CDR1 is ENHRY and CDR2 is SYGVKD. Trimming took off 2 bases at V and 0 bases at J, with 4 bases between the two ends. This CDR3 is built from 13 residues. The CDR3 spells CAISEQDQETQYF. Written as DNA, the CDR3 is TGTGCCATCAGTGAGCAGGACCAAGAGACCCAGTACTTC.

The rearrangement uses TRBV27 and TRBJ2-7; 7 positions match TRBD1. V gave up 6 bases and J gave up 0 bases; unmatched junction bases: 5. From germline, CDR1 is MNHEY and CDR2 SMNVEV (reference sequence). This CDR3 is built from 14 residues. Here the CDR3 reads CASRPGTASYEQYF. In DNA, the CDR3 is TGTGCCAGCAGACCCGGGACAGCCTCCTACGAGCAGTACTTC.

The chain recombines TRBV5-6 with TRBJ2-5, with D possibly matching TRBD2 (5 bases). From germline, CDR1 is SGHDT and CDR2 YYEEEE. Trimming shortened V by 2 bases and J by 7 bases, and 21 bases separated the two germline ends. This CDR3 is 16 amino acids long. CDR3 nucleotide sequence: TGTGCCAGCAGCTTAGCTACCGGCGGGTGGGCGGGGACCCAGTACTTC. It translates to CASSLATGGWAGTQYF.

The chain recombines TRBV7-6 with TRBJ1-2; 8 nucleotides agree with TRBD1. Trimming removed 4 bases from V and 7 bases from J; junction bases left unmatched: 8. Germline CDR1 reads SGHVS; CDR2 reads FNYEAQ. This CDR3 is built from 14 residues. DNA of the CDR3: TGTGCCAGCAGCTCATCCCAGGGGGCCGGTGGCTACACCTTC. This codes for CASSSSQGAGGYTF.

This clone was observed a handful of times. Here the CDR3 reads CASSTPAGGLTGELFF. The CDR3 DNA is TGTGCCAGCAGCACACCAGCGGGGGGGCTTACCGGGGAGCTGTTTTTT. The rearrangement uses TRBV9 and TRBJ2-2; 10 bases are a match to TRBD2. Germline trimming cut 4 bases from V and 5 bases from J; bases unmatched to any gene: 8. CDR1 is SGDLS and CDR2 is YYNGEE in the germline V gene. This CDR3 spans 16 amino acids.

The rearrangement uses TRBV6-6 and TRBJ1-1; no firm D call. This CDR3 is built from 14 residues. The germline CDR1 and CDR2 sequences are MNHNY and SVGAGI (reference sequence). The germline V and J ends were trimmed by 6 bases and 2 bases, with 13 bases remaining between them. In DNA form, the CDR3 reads TGTGCCAGCAGACCACAGCTTACTAACACTGAAGCTTTCTTT. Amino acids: CASRPQLTNTEAFF.

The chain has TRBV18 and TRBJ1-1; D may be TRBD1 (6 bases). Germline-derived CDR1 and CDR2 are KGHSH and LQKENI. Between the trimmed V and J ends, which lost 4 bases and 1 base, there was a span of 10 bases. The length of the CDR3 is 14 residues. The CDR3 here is CASSLVGQNTEAFF. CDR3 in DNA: TGTGCCAGCTCACTCGTGGGACAGAACACTGAAGCTTTCTTT. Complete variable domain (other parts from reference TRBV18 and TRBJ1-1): NAGVMQNPRHLVRRRGQEARLRCSPMKGHSHVYWYRQLPEEGLKFMVYLQKENIIDESGMPKERFSAEFPKEGPSILRIQQVVRGDSAAYFCASSLVGQNTEAFFGQGTRLTVV.

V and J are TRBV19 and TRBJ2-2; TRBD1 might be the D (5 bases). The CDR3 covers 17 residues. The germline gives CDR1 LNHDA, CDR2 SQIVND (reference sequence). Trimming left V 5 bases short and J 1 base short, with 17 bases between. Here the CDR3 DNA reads TGTGCCAGTAGTCTGGCCGAAGGGGCGATGAACACCGGGGAGCTGTTTTTT. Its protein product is CASSLAEGAMNTGELFF. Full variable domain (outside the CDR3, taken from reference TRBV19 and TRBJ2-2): DGGITQSPKYLFRKEGQNVTLSCEQNLNHDAMYWYRQDPGQGLRLIYYSQIVNDFQKGDIAEGYSVSREKKESFPLTVTSAQKNPTAFYLCASSLAEGAMNTGELFFGEGSRLTVL.

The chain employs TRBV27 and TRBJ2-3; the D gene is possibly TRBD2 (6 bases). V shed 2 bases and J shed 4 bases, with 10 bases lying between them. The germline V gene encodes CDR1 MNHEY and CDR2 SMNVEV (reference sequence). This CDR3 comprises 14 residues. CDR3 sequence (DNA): TGTGCCAGCAGTTTAGGGAGGTCAGCAGATACGCAGTATTTT. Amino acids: CASSLGRSADTQYF.

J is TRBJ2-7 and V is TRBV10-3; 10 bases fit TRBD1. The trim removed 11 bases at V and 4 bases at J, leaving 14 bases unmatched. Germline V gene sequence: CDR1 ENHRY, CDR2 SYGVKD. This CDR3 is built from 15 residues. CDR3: CADEGARDRGYEQYF. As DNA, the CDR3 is TGTGCCGACGAAGGTGCGCGGGACAGGGGATACGAGCAGTACTTC.

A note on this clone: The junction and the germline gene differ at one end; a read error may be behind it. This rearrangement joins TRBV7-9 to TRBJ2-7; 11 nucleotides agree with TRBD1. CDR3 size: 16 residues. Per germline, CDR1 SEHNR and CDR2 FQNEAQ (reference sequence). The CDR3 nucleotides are TGTTCCAGCAGCTTTAGCGGTCCGGGACAGGGGGGGGAGCAGTACTTC. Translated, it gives CSSSFSGPGQGGEQYF.

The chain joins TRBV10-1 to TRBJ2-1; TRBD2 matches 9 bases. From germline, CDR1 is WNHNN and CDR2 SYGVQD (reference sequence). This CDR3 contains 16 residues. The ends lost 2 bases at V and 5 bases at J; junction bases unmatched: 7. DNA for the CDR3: TGCGCCAGCAGTGAGGAGGCTAGCGGGGCGAACAATGAGCAGTTCTTC. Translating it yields CASSEEASGANNEQFF.

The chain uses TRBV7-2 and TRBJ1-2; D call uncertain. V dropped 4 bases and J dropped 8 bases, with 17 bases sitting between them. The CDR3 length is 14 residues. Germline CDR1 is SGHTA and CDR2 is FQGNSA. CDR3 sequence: CASSSGALNGGYTF. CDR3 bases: TGTGCCAGCAGCTCGGGAGCCCTGAATGGAGGCTACACCTTC.

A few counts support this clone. This chain's CDR3 is CASSYGTGGDNSPLHF. CDR3 DNA: TGTGCCAGCAGTTACGGGACAGGAGGGGATAATTCACCCCTCCACTTT. The V call is TRBV6-5, the J call TRBJ1-6, with TRBD1 identical over 8 bases. The CDR3 length is 16 residues. Germline values: CDR1 MNHEY, CDR2 SVGAGI. With V trimmed by 2 bases and J by 5 bases, 5 bases remained unmatched.

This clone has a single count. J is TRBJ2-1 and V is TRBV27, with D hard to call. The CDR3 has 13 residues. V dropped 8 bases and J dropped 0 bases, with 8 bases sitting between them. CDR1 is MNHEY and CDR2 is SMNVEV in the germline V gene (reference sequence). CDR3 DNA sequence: TGTGCCAGCGCCTCGGGCTCCTACAATGAGCAGTTCTTC. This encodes CASASGSYNEQFF.

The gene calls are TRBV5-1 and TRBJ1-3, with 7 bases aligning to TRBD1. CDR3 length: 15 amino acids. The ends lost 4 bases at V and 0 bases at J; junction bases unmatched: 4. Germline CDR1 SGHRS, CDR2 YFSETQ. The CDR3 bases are TGCGCCAGCAGCCCATGGGACAGCTCTGGAAACACCATATATTTT. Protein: CASSPWDSSGNTIYF.

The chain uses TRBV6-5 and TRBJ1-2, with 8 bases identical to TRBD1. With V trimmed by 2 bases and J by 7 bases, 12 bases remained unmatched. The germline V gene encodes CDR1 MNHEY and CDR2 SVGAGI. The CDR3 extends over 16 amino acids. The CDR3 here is CASSYAFVDRVGGYTF. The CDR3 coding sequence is TGTGCCAGCAGTTACGCCTTCGTGGACAGGGTCGGTGGCTACACCTTC.

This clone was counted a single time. CDR3 DNA sequence: TGTGCCAGCAGCACGGGACTAGCGGGGCCACAAGAGACCCAGTACTTC. Translation: CASSTGLAGPQETQYF. This chain connects TRBV5-4 to TRBJ2-5, with TRBD2 matching over 13 bases. V was pared by 4 bases and J by 2 bases, with 5 bases of the junction left unmatched. The CDR3 extends over 16 amino acids. Germline lookup yields CDR1 SGHNT and CDR2 YYREEE (reference sequence).

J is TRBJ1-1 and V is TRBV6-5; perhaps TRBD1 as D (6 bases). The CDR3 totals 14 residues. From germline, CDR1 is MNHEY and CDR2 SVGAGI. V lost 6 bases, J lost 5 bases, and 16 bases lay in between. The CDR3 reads CASRGGPSGTEAFF. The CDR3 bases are TGTGCCAGCAGGGGGGGGCCGTCGGGGACTGAAGCTTTCTTT.

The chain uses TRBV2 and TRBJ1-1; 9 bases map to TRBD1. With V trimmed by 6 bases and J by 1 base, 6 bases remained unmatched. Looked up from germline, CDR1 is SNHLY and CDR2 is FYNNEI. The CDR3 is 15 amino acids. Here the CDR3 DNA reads TGTGCCAGCAGCGGACAGGGGAGGGCGAACACTGAAGCTTTCTTT. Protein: CASSGQGRANTEAFF. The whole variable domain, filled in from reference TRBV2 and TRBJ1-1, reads EPEVTQTPSHQVTQMGQEVILRCVPISNHLYFYWYRQILGQKVEFLVSFYNNEISEKSEIFDDQFSVERPDGSNFTLKIRSTKLEDSAMYFCASSGQGRANTEAFFGQGTRLTVV.

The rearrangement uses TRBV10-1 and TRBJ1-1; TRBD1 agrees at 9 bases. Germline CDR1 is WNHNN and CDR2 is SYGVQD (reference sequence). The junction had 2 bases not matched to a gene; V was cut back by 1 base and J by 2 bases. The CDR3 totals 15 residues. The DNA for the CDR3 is TGCGCCAGCAGTGAGTTGGGACAGGGAAACACTGAAGCTTTCTTT. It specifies CASSELGQGNTEAFF.

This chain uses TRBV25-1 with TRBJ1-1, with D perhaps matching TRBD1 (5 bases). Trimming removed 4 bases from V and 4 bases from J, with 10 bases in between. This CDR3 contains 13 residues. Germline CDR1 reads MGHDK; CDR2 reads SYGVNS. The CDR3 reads CASSARVGTEAFF. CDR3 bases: TGTGCCAGCAGTGCCAGGGTCGGCACTGAAGCTTTCTTT.

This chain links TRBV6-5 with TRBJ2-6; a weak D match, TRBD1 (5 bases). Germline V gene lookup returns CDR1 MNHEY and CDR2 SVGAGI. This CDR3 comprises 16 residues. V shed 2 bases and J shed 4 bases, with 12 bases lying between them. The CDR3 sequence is CASSYQTGPGANVLTF. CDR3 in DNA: TGTGCCAGCAGTTACCAAACAGGCCCGGGGGCCAACGTCCTGACTTTC.

The CDR3: CASSYSGTGEYEQYF. The DNA of the CDR3 is TGTGCCAGCAGTTACTCGGGGACAGGGGAGTACGAGCAGTACTTC. The V call is TRBV6-5, the J call TRBJ2-7, with 10 nucleotides matching TRBD1. CDR1 MNHEY and CDR2 SVGAGI come from the germline V gene. The CDR3 covers 15 residues. Germline trimming cut 0 bases from V and 4 bases from J; bases unmatched to any gene: 3.

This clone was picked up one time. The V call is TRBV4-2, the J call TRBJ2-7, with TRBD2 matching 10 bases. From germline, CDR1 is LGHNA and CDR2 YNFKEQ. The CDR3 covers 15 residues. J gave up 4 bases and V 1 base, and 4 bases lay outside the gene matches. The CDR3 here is CASSQGTSGAYEQYF. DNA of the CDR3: TGTGCCAGCAGCCAAGGCACTAGCGGGGCTTACGAGCAGTACTTC.